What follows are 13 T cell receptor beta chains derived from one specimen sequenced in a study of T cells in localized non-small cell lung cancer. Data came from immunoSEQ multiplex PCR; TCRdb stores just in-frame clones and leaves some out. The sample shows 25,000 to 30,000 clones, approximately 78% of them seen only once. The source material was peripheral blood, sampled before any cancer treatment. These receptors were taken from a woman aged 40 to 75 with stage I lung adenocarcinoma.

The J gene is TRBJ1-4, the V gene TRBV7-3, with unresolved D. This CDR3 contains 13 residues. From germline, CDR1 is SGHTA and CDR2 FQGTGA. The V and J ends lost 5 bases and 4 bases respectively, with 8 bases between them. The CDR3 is CASSKGINEKLFF. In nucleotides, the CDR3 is TGTGCCAGCAGCAAGGGTATTAATGAAAAACTGTTTTTT.

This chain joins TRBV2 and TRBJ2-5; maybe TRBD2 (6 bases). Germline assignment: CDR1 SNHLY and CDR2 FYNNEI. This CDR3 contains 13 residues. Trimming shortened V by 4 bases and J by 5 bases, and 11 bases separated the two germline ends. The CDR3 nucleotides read TGTGCCAGCAGTGTTTCGGGGAGGGAGACCCAGTACTTC. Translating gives CASSVSGRETQYF.

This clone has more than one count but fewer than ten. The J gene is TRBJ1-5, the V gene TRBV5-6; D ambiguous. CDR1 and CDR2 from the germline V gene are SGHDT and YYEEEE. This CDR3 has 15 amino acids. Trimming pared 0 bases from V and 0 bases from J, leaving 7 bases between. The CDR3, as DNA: TGTGCCAGCAGCTTGGCCGATTATAGCAATCAGCCCCAGCATTTT. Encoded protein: CASSLADYSNQPQHF.

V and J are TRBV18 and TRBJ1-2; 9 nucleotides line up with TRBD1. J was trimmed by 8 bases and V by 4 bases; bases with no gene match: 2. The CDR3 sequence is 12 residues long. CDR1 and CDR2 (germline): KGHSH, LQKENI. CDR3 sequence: CASSRGQGGYTF. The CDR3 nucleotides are TGTGCCAGCTCACGGGGACAGGGCGGCTACACCTTC.

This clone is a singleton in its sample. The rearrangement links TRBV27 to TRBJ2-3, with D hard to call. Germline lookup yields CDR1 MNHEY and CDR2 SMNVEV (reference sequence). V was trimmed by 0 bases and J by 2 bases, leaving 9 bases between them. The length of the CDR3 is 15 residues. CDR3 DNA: TGTGCCAGCAGTTTATCGACCGGGTACACAGATACGCAGTATTTT. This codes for CASSLSTGYTDTQYF.

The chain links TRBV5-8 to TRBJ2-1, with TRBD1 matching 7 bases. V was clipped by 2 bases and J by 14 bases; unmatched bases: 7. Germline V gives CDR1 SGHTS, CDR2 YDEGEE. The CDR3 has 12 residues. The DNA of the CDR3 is TGTGCCAGCAGCTTTGCCAGACAGGGCGAGTTCTTC. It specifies CASSFARQGEFF.

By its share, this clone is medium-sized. The CDR3 is CSVVPTAGGDTEAFF. The DNA of the CDR3 is TGCAGCGTTGTCCCAACGGCAGGAGGGGACACTGAAGCTTTCTTT. The V and J genes are TRBV29-1 and TRBJ1-1; tentative D call: TRBD1 (5 bases). The V end lost 4 bases, the J end lost 3 bases, and 18 bases lay between the germline ends. Germline V gene data show CDR1 as SQVTM and CDR2 as ANQGSEA. The CDR3 runs 15 residues.

CDR3 bases: TGTGCCAGCAGATCCAACGGGTCCCCCGGGGAGCTGTTTTTT. Residues: CASRSNGSPGELFF. The J gene is TRBJ2-2, the V gene TRBV6-1; D ambiguous. CDR1 is MNHNS, CDR2 SASEGT, per germline. Trimming pared 6 bases from V and 6 bases from J, leaving 14 bases between. CDR3 size: 14 residues.

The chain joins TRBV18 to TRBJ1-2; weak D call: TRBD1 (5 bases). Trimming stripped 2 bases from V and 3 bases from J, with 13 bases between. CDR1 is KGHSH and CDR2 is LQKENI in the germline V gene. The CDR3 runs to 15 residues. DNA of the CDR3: TGTGCCAGCTCACCAACGGGGGAGGGGTACTATGGCTACACCTTC. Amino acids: CASSPTGEGYYGYTF.

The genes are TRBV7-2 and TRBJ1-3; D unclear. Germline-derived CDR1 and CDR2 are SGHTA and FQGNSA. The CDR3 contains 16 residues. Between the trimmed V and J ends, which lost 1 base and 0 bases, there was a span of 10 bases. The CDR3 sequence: CASSLVGVSSGNTIYF. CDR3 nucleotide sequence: TGTGCCAGCAGCTTAGTTGGGGTTAGCTCTGGAAACACCATATATTTT.

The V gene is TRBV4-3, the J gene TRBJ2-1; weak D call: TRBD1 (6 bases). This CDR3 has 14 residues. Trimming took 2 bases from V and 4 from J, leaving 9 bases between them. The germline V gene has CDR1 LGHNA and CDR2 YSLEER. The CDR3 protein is CASSQSDRYNEQFF. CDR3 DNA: TGCGCCAGCAGCCAATCGGACAGATACAATGAGCAGTTCTTC.

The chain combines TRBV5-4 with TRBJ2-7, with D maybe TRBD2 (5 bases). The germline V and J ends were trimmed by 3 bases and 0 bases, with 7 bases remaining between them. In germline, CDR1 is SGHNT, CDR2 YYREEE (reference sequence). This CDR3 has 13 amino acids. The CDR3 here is CASSSGLSYEQYF. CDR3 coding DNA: TGTGCCAGCAGCTCCGGACTCTCCTACGAGCAGTACTTC.

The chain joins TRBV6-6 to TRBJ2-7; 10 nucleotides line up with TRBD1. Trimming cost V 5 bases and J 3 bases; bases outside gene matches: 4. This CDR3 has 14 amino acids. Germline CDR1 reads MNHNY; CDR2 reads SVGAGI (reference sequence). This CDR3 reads CASSPRTGGYEQYF. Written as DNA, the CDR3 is TGTGCCAGCAGTCCGCGGACAGGGGGCTACGAGCAGTACTTC.